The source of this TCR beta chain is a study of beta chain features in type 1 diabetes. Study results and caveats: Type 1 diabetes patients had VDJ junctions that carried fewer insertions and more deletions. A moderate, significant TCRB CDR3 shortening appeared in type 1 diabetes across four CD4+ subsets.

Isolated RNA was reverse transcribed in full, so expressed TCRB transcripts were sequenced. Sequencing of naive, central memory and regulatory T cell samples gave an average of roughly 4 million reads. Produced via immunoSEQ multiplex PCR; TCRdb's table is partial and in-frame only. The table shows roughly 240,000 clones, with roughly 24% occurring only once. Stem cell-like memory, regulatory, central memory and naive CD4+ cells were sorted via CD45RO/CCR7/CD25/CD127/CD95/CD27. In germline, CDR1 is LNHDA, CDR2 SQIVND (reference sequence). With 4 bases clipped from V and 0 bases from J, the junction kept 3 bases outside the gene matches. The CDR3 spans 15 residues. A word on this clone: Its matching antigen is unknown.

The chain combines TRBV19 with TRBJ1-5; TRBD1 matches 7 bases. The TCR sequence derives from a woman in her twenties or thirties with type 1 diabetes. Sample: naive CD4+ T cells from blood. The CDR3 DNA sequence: TGTGCCAGTAGTAGACAGGGACTTAGCAATCAGCCCCAGCATTTT. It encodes CASSRQGLSNQPQHF.